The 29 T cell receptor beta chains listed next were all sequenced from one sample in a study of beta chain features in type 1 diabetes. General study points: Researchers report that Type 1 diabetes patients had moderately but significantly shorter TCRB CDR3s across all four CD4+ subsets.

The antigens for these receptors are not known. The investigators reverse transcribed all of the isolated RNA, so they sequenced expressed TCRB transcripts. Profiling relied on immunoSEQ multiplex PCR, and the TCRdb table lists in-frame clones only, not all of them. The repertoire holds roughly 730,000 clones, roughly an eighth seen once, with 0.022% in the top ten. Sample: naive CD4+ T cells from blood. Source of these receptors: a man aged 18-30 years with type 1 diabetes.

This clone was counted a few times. The CDR3, as DNA: TGTGCCTGGGTGTCCGGGACAGGGGGCGGTTGGGGCTCCTACAATGAGCAGTTCTTC. Translation gives CAWVSGTGGGWGSYNEQFF. The chain uses TRBV30 and TRBJ2-1; 12 bases align to TRBD1. The junction had 14 bases not matched to a gene; V was cut back by 5 bases and J by 0 bases. The CDR3 is 19 residues long. Per the germline V gene, CDR1 is GTSNPN and CDR2 is SVGIG (reference sequence). Full variable domain (missing parts from reference TRBV30 and TRBJ2-1): SQTIHQWPATLVQPVGSPLSLECTVEGTSNPNLYWYRQAAGRGLQLLFYSVGIGQISSEVPQNLSASRPQDRQFILSSKKLLLSDSGFYLCAWVSGTGGGWGSYNEQFFGPGTRLTVL.

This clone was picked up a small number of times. The CDR3 DNA follows: TGTGCCAGCAGTGGGACTAGCGGGGGCCTGACCTTCTCCTACGAGCAGTACTTC. This translates into CASSGTSGGLTFSYEQYF. This chain joins TRBV2 and TRBJ2-7; 13 bases fit TRBD2. The CDR3 spans 18 residues. Per germline, CDR1 SNHLY and CDR2 FYNNEI. V dropped 4 bases and J dropped 0; count of bases not matched to a gene: 9.

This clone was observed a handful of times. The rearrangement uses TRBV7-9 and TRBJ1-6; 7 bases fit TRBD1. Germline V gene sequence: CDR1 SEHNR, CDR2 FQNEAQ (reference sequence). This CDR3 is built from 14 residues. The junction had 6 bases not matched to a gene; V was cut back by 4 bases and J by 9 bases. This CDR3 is CASSSGTAFSPLHF. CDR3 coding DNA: TGTGCCAGCAGCTCCGGGACAGCCTTTTCACCCCTCCACTTT.

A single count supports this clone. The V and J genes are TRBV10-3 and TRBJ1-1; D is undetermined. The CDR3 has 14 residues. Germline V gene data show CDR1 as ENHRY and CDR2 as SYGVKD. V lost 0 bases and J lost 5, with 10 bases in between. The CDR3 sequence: CAISESVRGTEAFF. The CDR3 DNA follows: TGTGCCATCAGTGAGTCGGTCCGAGGTACTGAAGCTTTCTTT.

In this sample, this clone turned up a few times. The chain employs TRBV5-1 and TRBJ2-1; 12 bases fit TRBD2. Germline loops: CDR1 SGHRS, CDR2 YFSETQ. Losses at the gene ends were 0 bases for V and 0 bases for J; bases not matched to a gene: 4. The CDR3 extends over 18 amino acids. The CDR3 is CASSLGTSGANSYNEQFF. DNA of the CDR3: TGCGCCAGCAGCTTGGGGACTAGCGGGGCTAACTCCTACAATGAGCAGTTCTTC.

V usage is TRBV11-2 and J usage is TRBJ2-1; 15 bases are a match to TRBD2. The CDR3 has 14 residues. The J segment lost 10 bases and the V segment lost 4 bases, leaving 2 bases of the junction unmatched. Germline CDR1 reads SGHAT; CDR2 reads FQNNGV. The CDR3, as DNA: TGTGCCAGCAGCTCCGGACTAGCGGGGGGGGAGCAGTTCTTC. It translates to CASSSGLAGGEQFF.

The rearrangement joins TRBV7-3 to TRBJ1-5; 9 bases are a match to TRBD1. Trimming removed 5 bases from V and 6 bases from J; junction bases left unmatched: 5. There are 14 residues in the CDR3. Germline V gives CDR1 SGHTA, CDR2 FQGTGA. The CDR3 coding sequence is TGTGCCAGCAGCGAAACAGGGGGCGGTCAGCCCCAGCATTTT. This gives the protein CASSETGGGQPQHF.

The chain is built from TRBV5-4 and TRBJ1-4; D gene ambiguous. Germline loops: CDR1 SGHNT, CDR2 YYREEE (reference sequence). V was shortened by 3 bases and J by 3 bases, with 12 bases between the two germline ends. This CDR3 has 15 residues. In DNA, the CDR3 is TGTGCCAGCAGCTCGGGTTCGCAGCCTAATGAAAAACTGTTTTTT. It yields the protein CASSSGSQPNEKLFF.

The CDR3 reads CASSPPGVGANYGYTF. The CDR3 nucleotides are TGTGCCAGCTCACCGCCAGGGGTGGGAGCTAACTATGGCTACACCTTC. The V gene is TRBV18, the J gene TRBJ1-2, with D maybe TRBD1 (6 bases). The CDR3 has 16 residues. Germline CDR1 and CDR2: KGHSH and LQKENI. The germline V and J ends were trimmed by 3 bases and 0 bases, with 14 bases remaining between them. Together with reference TRBV18 and TRBJ1-2, the CDR3 gives the full variable domain: NAGVMQNPRHLVRRRGQEARLRCSPMKGHSHVYWYRQLPEEGLKFMVYLQKENIIDESGMPKERFSAEFPKEGPSILRIQQVVRGDSAAYFCASSPPGVGANYGYTFGSGTRLTVV.

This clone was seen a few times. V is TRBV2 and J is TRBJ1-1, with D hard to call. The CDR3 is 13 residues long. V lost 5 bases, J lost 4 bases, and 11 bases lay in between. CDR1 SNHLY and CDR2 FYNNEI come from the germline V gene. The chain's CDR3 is CASSLLDGTEAFF. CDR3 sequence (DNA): TGTGCCAGCAGTTTATTGGACGGCACTGAAGCTTTCTTT.

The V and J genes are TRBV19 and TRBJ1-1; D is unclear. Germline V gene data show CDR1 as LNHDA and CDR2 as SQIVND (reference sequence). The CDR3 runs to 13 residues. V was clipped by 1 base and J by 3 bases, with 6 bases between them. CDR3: CASSIVGDTEAFF. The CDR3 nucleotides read TGTGCCAGTAGTATAGTTGGCGACACTGAAGCTTTCTTT.

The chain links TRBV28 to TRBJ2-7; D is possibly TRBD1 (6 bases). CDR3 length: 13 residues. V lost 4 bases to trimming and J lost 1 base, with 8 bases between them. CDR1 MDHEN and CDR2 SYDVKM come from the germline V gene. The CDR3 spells CASSSGVSYEQYF. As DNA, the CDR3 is TGTGCCAGCAGTTCAGGGGTGTCCTACGAGCAGTACTTC.

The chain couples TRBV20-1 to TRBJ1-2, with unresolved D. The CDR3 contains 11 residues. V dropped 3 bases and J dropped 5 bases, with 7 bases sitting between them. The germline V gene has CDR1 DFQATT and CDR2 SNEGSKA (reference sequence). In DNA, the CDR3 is TGCAGTGCTAGTGTTCTATATGGCTACACCTTC. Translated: CSASVLYGYTF.

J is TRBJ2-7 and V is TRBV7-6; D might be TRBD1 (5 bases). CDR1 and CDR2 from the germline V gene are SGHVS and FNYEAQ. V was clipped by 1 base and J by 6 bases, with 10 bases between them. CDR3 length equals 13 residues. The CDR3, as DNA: TGTGCCAGCAGCTTAGAAGGGGAAGGCGAGCAGTACTTC. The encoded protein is CASSLEGEGEQYF.

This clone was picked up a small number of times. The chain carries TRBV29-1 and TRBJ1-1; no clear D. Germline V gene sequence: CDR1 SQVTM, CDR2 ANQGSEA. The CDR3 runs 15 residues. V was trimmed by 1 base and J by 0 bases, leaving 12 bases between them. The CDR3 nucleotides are TGCAGCGTTGAAGGTGGTGGAGGGATGAACACTGAAGCTTTCTTT. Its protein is CSVEGGGGMNTEAFF.

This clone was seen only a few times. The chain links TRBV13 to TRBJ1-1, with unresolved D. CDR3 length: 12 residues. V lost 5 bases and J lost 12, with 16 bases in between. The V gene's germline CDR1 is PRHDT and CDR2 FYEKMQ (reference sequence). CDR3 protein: CASSPLPPTPFF. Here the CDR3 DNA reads TGTGCCAGCAGCCCCCTTCCCCCAACCCCTTTCTTT. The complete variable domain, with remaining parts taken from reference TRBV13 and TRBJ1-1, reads AAGVIQSPRHLIKEKRETATLKCYPIPRHDTVYWYQQGPGQDPQFLISFYEKMQSDKGSIPDRFSAQQFSDYHSELNMSSLELGDSALYFCASSPLPPTPFFGQGTRLTVV.

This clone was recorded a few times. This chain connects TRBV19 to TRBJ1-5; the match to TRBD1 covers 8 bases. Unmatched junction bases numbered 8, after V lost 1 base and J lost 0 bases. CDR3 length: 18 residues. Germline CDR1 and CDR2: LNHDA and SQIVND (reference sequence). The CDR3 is CASSIGPGQVYSNQPQHF. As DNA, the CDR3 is TGTGCCAGTAGTATAGGACCGGGACAGGTGTATAGCAATCAGCCCCAGCATTTT.

DNA of the CDR3: TGTGCCAGCAGCTTAGCTGGAGGGGTTACGCAGTATTTT. Its translation is CASSLAGGVTQYF. The chain has TRBV7-9 and TRBJ2-3, with D tentatively TRBD2 (6 bases). Trimming took off 0 bases at V and 8 bases at J, with 9 bases between the two ends. Germline CDR1 SEHNR, CDR2 FQNEAQ (reference sequence). This CDR3 contains 13 residues. Full variable domain (rest looked up from reference TRBV7-9 and TRBJ2-3): DTGVSQNPRHKITKRGQNVTFRCDPISEHNRLYWYRQTLGQGPEFLTYFQNEAQLEKSRLLSDRFSAERPKGSFSTLEIQRTEQGDSAMYLCASSLAGGVTQYFGPGTRLTVL.

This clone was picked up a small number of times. CDR3 bases: TGTGCCAGCAGCTTAGCGCTCGCAGGCCCCTATGGCTACACCTTC. This translates into CASSLALAGPYGYTF. The chain employs TRBV7-9 and TRBJ1-2; D remains unclear. Germline-derived CDR1 and CDR2 are SEHNR and FQNEAQ (reference sequence). V gave up 0 bases and J gave up 4 bases, with 12 bases separating them. The CDR3 covers 15 residues.

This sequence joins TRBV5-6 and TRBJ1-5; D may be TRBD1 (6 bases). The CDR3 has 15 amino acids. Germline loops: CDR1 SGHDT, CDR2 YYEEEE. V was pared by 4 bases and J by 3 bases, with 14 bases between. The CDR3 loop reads CASSRRTEHNQPQHF. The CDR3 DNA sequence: TGTGCCAGCAGCCGACGGACAGAGCACAATCAGCCCCAGCATTTT.

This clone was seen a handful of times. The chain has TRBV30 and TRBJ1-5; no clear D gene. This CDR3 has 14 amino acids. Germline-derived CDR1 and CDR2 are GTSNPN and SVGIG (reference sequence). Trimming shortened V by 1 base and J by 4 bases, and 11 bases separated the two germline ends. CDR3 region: CAWSATPSNQPQHF. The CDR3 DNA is TGTGCCTGGAGTGCCACCCCTAGTAATCAGCCCCAGCATTTT. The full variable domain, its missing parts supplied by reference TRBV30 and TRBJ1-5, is SQTIHQWPATLVQPVGSPLSLECTVEGTSNPNLYWYRQAAGRGLQLLFYSVGIGQISSEVPQNLSASRPQDRQFILSSKKLLLSDSGFYLCAWSATPSNQPQHFGDGTRLSIL.

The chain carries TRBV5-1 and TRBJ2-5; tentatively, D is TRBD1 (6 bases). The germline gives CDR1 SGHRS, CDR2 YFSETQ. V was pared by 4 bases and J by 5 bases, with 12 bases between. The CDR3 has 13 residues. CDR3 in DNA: TGCGCCAGCAGCCGGGACAACGGGGAGACCCAGTACTTC. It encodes CASSRDNGETQYF.

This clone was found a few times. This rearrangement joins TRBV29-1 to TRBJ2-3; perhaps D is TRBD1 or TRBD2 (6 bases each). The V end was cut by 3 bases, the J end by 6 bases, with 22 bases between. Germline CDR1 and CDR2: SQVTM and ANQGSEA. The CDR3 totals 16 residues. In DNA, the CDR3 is TGCAGCGTTGAGGTCCTAGGGCCGACGGGGGCGGATACGCAGTATTTT. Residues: CSVEVLGPTGADTQYF.

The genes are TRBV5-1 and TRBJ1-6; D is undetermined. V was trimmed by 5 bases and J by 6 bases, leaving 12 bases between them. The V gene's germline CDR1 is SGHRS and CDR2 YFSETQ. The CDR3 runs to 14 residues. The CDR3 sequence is CASSPGYGNSPLHF. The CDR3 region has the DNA TGCGCCAGCAGTCCGGGTTACGGTAATTCACCCCTCCACTTT.

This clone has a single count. CDR3 nucleotides: TGTGCCACCTCCTCCCGGGGGGCTCACACAGATACGCAGTATTTT. It encodes CATSSRGAHTDTQYF. The chain uses TRBV5-6 and TRBJ2-3; D perhaps matches TRBD2 (7 bases). The CDR3 runs 15 residues. V was pared by 9 bases and J by 2 bases, with 19 bases between. Germline V gene data show CDR1 as SGHDT and CDR2 as YYEEEE.

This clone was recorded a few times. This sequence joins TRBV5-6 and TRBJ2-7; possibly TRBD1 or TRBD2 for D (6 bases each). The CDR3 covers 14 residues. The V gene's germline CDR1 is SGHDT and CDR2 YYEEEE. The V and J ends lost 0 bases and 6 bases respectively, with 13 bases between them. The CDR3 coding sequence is TGTGCCAGCAGCTTGGGTGACAGGAGGGGCGAGCAGTACTTC. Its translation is CASSLGDRRGEQYF.

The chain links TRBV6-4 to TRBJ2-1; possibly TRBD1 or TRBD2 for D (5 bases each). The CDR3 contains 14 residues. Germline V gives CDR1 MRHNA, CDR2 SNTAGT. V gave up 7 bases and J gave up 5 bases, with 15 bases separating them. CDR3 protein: CASKPGPENNEQFF. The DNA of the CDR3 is TGTGCCAGCAAACCGGGACCGGAGAACAATGAGCAGTTCTTC.

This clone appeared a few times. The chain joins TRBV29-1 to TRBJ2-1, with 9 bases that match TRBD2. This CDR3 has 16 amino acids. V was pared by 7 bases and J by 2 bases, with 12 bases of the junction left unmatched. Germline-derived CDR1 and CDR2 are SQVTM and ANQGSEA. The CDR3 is CSARGGLAGTYNEQFF. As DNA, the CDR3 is TGCAGCGCCCGGGGGGGGCTAGCGGGGACCTACAATGAGCAGTTCTTC.

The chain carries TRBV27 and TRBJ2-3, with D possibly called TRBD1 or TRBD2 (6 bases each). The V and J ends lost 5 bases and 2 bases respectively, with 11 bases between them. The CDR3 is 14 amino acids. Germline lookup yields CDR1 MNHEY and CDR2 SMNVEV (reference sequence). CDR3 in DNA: TGTGCCAGCAGTCCGGGGGCCACCACAGATACGCAGTATTTT. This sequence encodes CASSPGATTDTQYF.